This T cell receptor beta chain was recovered during a study of T cells in localized non-small cell lung cancer. Broader study findings: Adjacent lung held a median around 60 of the top 100 tumor clones. Because sequencing included only one region (of the tumor), heterogeneity remains possible.

Details on this clone: Its antigen remains unidentified.

Libraries were prepared by immunoSEQ multiplex PCR; TCRdb keeps only in-frame clonotypes and omits some of them. Found here are approximately 30,000 clones, roughly 90% of them singletons; the top ten hold approximately 3%. This CDR3 contains 11 residues. The V gene lost 5 bases and the J gene lost 4 bases, with 5 bases spanning the gap. The germline V gene has CDR1 SNHLY and CDR2 FYNNEI. The TCR originated in a woman aged 18-55 years with stage I lung adenocarcinoma. The chain recombines TRBV2 with TRBJ2-5; unclear D gene. The sample was peripheral blood, taken before any cancer treatment. CDR3 in DNA: TGTGCCAGCAGTTTACTAGAGACCCAGTACTTC. The encoded protein is CASSLLETQYF.